This T cell receptor (beta chain) was identified in a study of metastatic and nonmetastatic thyroid tumors. In the authors' workflow: Variation in CDR3 across clinicopathological groups served as the basis for constructing a distant-metastasis classifier in papillary thyroid cancer. TCRdb re-clonotyped the PCR reads through MiXCR. The V and J calls follow TCRdb's processing rather than the paper's. The table has fewer than 4,500 clones, approximately 23% seen once; the top ten hold more than 8.5%. Thyroid surgery was preceded by no treatment in any patient. Trimming cost V 5 bases and J 14 bases; bases outside gene matches: 9. Germline-derived CDR1 and CDR2 are SGHTA and FQGNSA. CDR3 length equals 13 residues.

The chain is built from TRBV7-2 and TRBJ1-2; 12 positions agree with TRBD1. This clonotype was sampled from a male donor with papillary thyroid cancer or a benign thyroid nodule (not recorded which). Some clones in this sample may be carry-over from other donors' samples. Sequencing was carried out using tumor tissue. CDR3 bases: TGTGCCAGCAGCGTCCCGGGACAGGGGGCGCTTACCTTC. Protein sequence: CASSVPGQGALTF.